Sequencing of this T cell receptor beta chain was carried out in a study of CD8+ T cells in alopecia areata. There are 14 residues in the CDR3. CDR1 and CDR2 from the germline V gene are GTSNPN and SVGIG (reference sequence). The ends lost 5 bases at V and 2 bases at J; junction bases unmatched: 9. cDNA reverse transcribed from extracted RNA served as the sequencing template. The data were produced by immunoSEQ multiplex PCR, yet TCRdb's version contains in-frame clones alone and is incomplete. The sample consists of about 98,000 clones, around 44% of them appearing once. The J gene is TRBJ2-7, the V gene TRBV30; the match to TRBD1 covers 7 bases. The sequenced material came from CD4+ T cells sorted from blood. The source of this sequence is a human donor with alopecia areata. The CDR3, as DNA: TGTGCCTGGGTGGACCGGGACAGAGCCTACGAGCAGTACTTC. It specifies CAWVDRDRAYEQYF.